These T cell receptor beta chains were read from a single sample in a study of blood T cell repertoires in COVID-19. Using immunoSEQ multiplex PCR, the repertoire was profiled, and TCRdb retains in-frame clones only, with some absent. The repertoire holds around 220,000 clones, with around 86% as singletons. Sequencing input: peripheral blood. The receptor set was obtained from a human donor in a cohort sampled during active COVID-19. Each CDR3 is given with its conserved first and last residue. Each record gives: clone size, V gene, D gene, J gene, CDR3 protein, CDR3 DNA. D genes are given only for firm matches. Size is omitted from some rows. Given values are once, few, many or a class for expanded clones.

-,TRBV28,TRBD1,TRBJ1-5,CASSYGTGGNQPQHF,TGTGCCAGCAGTTACGGGACAGGGGGTAATCAGCCCCAGCATTTT
few,TRBV7-2,TRBD2,TRBJ2-7,CASTVRAGAYEQYF,TGTGCCAGCACCGTTCGGGCGGGAGCCTACGAGCAGTACTTC
-,TRBV6-1,TRBD1,TRBJ2-7,CASSETGGPPLSEQYF,TGTGCCAGCAGTGAGACAGGGGGCCCTCCCCTCTCCGAGCAGTACTTC
-,TRBV19,TRBD1,TRBJ1-2,CASRLDRGYGYTF,TGTGCCAGTAGACTAGACAGGGGTTATGGCTACACCTTC
-,TRBV28,TRBD1,TRBJ1-6,CASTSRDRVKASPLHF,TGTGCCAGCACCTCCAGGGACAGGGTGAAGGCGTCACCCCTCCACTTT
-,TRBV19,-,TRBJ1-5,CASSMAFQPQHF,TGTGCCAGTAGTATGGCTTTCCAGCCCCAGCATTTT
-,TRBV18,-,TRBJ2-5,CASSPRLETQYF,TGTGCCAGCTCACCCCGTTTAGAGACCCAGTACTTC
-,TRBV24-1,TRBD2,TRBJ2-5,CATGGREETQYF,TGTGCCACGGGAGGGAGGGAGGAGACCCAGTACTTC
-,TRBV28,-,TRBJ2-1,CASSPNGGAGGSSYNEQFF,TGTGCCAGCAGTCCTAACGGGGGAGCGGGTGGGAGCTCCTACAATGAGCAGTTCTTC
-,TRBV7-2,TRBD2,TRBJ2-1,CASSPDGRGVNEQFF,TGTGCCAGCAGCCCAGACGGGAGGGGAGTCAATGAGCAGTTCTTC
-,TRBV20-1,-,TRBJ2-7,CSASVAKPNYEQYF,TGCAGTGCTAGTGTAGCCAAACCTAACTACGAGCAGTACTTC
-,TRBV5-6,TRBD1,TRBJ1-1,CASRYRGLNTEAFF,TGTGCCAGCAGGTACAGGGGGCTGAACACTGAAGCTTTCTTT
-,TRBV28,-,TRBJ2-6,CASSLALIPVSGANVLTF,TGTGCCAGCAGTTTAGCCTTAATTCCGGTCTCTGGGGCCAACGTCCTGACTTTC
-,TRBV7-9,-,TRBJ2-1,CASSLAGTPLYNEQFF,TGTGCCAGCAGCTTAGCCGGGACTCCTTTGTACAATGAGCAGTTCTTC
-,TRBV10-3,-,TRBJ1-5,CAISDRGGISNQPQHF,TGTGCCATCAGTGATCGGGGGGGCATTAGCAATCAGCCCCAGCATTTT
once,TRBV7-9,TRBD2,TRBJ2-2,CATHPGLAGGPAGELFF,TGTGCCACTCATCCGGGACTAGCGGGAGGGCCCGCCGGGGAGCTGTTTTTT
-,TRBV6-5,TRBD1,TRBJ2-1,CASSYSSGQVPNEQFF,TGTGCCAGCAGTTACTCTTCTGGACAGGTACCCAATGAGCAGTTCTTC
-,TRBV9,TRBD2,TRBJ2-3,CASSFGSSGRTDTQYF,TGTGCCAGCAGCTTCGGGTCTAGCGGGAGAACGGATACGCAGTATTTT
-,TRBV11-2,-,TRBJ1-2,CASSLGTAVNYGYTF,TGTGCCAGCAGCTTAGGGACAGCCGTCAACTATGGCTACACCTTC
once,TRBV3-1/TRBV3-2,TRBD2,TRBJ2-7,CASSLLSGSKHEQYF,TGTGCCAGCAGCCTCCTGAGCGGGAGTAAGCACGAGCAGTACTTC
-,TRBV12-3/TRBV12-4,-,TRBJ2-5,CASSLLERQTQYF,TGTGCCAGCAGTTTACTAGAACGACAGACCCAGTACTTC
-,TRBV12-3/TRBV12-4,TRBD1,TRBJ2-7,CASSWTGGYEQYF,TGTGCCAGCAGTTGGACAGGAGGCTACGAGCAGTACTTC
once,TRBV27,TRBD2,TRBJ2-4,CASSSGRVKNIQYF,TGTGCCAGCAGCAGCGGGAGGGTCAAAAACATTCAGTACTTC
few,TRBV4-2,-,TRBJ2-7,CASSQASNFEQYF,TGTGCCAGCAGCCAGGCTAGCAATTTCGAGCAGTACTTC
once,TRBV7-2,TRBD1,TRBJ1-5,CASQGGPYSNQPQHF,TGTGCCAGCCAAGGGGGCCCTTATAGCAATCAGCCCCAGCATTTT
-,TRBV5-1,TRBD2,TRBJ2-1,CATKETSGSWEQFF,TGCGCCACCAAGGAGACTAGCGGGAGTTGGGAGCAGTTCTTC
few,TRBV10-2,TRBD2,TRBJ2-1,CASSEWGGTSGHITFSHEQFF,TGCGCCAGCAGTGAGTGGGGAGGGACTAGCGGGCACATAACCTTCTCCCATGAGCAGTTCTTC
-,TRBV4-2,TRBD1,TRBJ1-4,CASSQDRGTGGEKLFF,TGTGCCAGCAGCCAAGATCGGGGGACAGGTGGAGAAAAACTGTTTTTT
-,TRBV5-1,TRBD2,TRBJ2-1,CASSYRLAGVRNEQFF,TGCGCCAGCAGCTATCGACTAGCGGGAGTTAGAAATGAGCAGTTCTTC
-,TRBV28,-,TRBJ2-7,CASSLTGKRNEQYF,TGTGCCAGCAGTCTCACAGGGAAGAGGAACGAGCAGTACTTC
-,TRBV20-1,TRBD2,TRBJ2-3,CGGGGDTQYF,TGCGGGGGGGGAGGAGATACGCAGTATTTT
-,TRBV28,-,TRBJ1-1,CASSLEAAGSPLLTEAFF,TGTGCCAGCAGTTTAGAGGCGGCAGGGTCCCCACTCTTGACTGAAGCTTTCTTT
-,TRBV25-1,TRBD1,TRBJ1-2,CASRTGPYGYTF,TGTGCCAGCAGGACAGGGCCATATGGCTACACCTTC
-,TRBV20-1,-,TRBJ1-2,CSARLRYGYTF,TGCAGTGCAAGACTTAGATATGGCTACACCTTC
-,TRBV7-8,-,TRBJ2-6,CASSRFGSSGANVLTF,TGTGCCAGCAGCCGGTTCGGTAGCTCTGGGGCCAACGTCCTGACTTTC
-,TRBV18,-,TRBJ1-1,CASSPNMNTEAFF,TGTGCCAGCTCACCAAATATGAACACTGAAGCTTTCTTT
-,TRBV28,TRBD1,TRBJ2-7,CASRGRGTGETEQYF,TGTGCCAGCAGGGGACGGGGGACAGGGGAGACCGAGCAGTACTTC
-,TRBV15,TRBD2,TRBJ2-7,CATSRDPAGEQYF,TGTGCCACCAGCAGAGATCCAGCGGGGGAGCAGTACTTC
-,TRBV28,TRBD1,TRBJ2-5,CASRWTGAIQETQYF,TGTGCCAGCAGGTGGACAGGGGCCATCCAAGAGACCCAGTACTTC
-,TRBV6-2/TRBV6-3,TRBD1,TRBJ1-5,CASSPGTGGDNQPQHF,TGTGCCAGCAGTCCCGGGACAGGGGGAGACAATCAGCCCCAGCATTTT
-,TRBV6-5,TRBD2,TRBJ2-7,CASSPSGRANEQYF,TGTGCCAGCAGCCCGAGCGGGAGGGCCAACGAGCAGTACTTC
-,TRBV6-5,-,TRBJ2-3,CASSYSAGIPGDTQYF,TGTGCCAGCAGTTACTCGGCTGGCATCCCAGGAGATACGCAGTATTTT
once,TRBV19,TRBD2,TRBJ2-7,CASSIAATSGSYEQYF,TGTGCCAGTAGTATAGCAGCGACTAGCGGATCCTACGAGCAGTACTTC
-,TRBV28,TRBD1,TRBJ2-7,CASSGTGGPSPYEQYF,TGTGCCAGCAGCGGGACAGGGGGCCCTTCTCCCTACGAGCAGTACTTC
-,TRBV7-8,-,TRBJ1-2,CASITEARSNYGYTF,TGTGCCAGCATCACCGAGGCTCGGAGTAACTATGGCTACACCTTC
-,TRBV7-9,TRBD1,TRBJ2-2,CARGTHRGTTGELFF,TGTGCCAGGGGTACTCACAGGGGAACGACCGGGGAGCTGTTTTTT
-,TRBV5-1,-,TRBJ1-1,CASSLEGGSTEAFF,TGCGCCAGCAGCTTGGAAGGGGGTTCGACTGAAGCTTTCTTT
-,TRBV5-1,-,TRBJ1-2,CASSLDSPYGYTF,TGCGCCAGCAGCTTGGACAGTCCCTATGGCTACACCTTC
-,TRBV6-5,TRBD1,TRBJ1-5,CASSSRGVDNQPQHF,TGTGCCAGCAGTAGCAGGGGGGTGGACAATCAGCCCCAGCATTTT